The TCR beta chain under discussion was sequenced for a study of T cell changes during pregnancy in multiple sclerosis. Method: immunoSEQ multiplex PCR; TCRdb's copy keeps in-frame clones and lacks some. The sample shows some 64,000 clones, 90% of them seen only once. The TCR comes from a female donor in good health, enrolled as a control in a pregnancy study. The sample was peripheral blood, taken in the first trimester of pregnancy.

Written as DNA, the CDR3 is TGCGCCAGCAGCTTGGGGGCCTCCAGCCAGCCCCAGCATTTT. Its protein is CASSLGASSQPQHF. The V gene is TRBV5-1, the J gene TRBJ1-5; D uncertain. V shed 0 bases and J shed 7 bases, with 11 bases lying between them. The CDR3 length is 14 residues. In germline, CDR1 is SGHRS, CDR2 YFSETQ.